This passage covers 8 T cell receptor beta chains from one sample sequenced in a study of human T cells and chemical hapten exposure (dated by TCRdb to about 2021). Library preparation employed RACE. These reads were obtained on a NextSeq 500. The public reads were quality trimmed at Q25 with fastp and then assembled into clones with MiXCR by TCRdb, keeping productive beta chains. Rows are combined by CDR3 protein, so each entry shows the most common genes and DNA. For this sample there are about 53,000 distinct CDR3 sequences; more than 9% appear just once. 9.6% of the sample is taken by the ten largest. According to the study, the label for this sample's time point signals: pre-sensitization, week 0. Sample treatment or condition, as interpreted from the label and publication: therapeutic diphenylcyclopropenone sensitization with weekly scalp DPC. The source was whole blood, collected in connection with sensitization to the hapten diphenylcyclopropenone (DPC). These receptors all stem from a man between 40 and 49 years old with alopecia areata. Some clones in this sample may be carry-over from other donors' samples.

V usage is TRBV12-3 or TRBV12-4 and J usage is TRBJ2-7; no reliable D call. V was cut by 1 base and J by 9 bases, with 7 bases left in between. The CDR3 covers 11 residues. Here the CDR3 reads CASSLVGVQYF. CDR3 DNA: TGTGCCAGCAGTTTAGTTGGAGTGCAGTACTTC.

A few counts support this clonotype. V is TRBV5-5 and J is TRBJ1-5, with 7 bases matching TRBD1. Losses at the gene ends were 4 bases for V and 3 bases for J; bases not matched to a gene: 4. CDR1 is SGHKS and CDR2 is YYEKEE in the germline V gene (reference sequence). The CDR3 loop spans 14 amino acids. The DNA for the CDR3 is TGTGCCAGCAGCCCGGGACAGCTCAATCAGCCCCAGCATTTT. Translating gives CASSPGQLNQPQHF.

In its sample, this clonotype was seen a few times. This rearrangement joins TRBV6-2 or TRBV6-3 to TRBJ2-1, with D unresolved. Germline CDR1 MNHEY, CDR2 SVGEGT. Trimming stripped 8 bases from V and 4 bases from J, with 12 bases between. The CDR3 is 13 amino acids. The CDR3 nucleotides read TGTGCCAGCCGTTTTTGGGGTTACAATGAGCAGTTCTTC. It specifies CASRFWGYNEQFF.

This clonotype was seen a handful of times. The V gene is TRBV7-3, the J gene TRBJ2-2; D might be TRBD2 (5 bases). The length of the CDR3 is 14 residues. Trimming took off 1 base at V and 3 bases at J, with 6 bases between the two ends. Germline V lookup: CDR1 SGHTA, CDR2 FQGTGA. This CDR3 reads CASSLMRDTGELFF. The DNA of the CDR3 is TGTGCCAGCAGCTTAATGAGGGACACCGGGGAGCTGTTTTTT.

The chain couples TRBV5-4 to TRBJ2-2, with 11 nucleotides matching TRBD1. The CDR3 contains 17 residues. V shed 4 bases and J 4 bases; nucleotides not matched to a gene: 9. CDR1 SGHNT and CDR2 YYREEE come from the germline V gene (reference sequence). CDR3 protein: CASSPPGQGALTGELFF. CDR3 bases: TGTGCCAGCAGCCCTCCCGGACAGGGGGCGCTCACCGGGGAGCTGTTTTTT.

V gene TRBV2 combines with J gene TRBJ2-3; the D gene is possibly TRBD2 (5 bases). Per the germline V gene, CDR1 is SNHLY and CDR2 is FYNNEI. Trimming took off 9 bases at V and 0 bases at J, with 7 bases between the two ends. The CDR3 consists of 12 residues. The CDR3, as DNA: TGTGCCAGAGGACTGAGCACAGATACGCAGTATTTT. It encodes CARGLSTDTQYF.

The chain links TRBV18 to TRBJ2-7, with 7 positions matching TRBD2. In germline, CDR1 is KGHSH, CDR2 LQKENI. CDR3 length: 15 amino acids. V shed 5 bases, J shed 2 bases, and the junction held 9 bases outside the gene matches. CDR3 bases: TGTGCCAGCTCAGAAGGTACGGGAGGCACCTACGAGCAGTACTTC. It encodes CASSEGTGGTYEQYF.

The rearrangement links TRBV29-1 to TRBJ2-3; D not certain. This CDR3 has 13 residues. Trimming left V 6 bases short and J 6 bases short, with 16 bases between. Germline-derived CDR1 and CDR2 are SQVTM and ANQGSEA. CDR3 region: CSVSPRQVDTQYF. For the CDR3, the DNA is TGCAGCGTGTCCCCCCGTCAAGTCGATACGCAGTATTTT.